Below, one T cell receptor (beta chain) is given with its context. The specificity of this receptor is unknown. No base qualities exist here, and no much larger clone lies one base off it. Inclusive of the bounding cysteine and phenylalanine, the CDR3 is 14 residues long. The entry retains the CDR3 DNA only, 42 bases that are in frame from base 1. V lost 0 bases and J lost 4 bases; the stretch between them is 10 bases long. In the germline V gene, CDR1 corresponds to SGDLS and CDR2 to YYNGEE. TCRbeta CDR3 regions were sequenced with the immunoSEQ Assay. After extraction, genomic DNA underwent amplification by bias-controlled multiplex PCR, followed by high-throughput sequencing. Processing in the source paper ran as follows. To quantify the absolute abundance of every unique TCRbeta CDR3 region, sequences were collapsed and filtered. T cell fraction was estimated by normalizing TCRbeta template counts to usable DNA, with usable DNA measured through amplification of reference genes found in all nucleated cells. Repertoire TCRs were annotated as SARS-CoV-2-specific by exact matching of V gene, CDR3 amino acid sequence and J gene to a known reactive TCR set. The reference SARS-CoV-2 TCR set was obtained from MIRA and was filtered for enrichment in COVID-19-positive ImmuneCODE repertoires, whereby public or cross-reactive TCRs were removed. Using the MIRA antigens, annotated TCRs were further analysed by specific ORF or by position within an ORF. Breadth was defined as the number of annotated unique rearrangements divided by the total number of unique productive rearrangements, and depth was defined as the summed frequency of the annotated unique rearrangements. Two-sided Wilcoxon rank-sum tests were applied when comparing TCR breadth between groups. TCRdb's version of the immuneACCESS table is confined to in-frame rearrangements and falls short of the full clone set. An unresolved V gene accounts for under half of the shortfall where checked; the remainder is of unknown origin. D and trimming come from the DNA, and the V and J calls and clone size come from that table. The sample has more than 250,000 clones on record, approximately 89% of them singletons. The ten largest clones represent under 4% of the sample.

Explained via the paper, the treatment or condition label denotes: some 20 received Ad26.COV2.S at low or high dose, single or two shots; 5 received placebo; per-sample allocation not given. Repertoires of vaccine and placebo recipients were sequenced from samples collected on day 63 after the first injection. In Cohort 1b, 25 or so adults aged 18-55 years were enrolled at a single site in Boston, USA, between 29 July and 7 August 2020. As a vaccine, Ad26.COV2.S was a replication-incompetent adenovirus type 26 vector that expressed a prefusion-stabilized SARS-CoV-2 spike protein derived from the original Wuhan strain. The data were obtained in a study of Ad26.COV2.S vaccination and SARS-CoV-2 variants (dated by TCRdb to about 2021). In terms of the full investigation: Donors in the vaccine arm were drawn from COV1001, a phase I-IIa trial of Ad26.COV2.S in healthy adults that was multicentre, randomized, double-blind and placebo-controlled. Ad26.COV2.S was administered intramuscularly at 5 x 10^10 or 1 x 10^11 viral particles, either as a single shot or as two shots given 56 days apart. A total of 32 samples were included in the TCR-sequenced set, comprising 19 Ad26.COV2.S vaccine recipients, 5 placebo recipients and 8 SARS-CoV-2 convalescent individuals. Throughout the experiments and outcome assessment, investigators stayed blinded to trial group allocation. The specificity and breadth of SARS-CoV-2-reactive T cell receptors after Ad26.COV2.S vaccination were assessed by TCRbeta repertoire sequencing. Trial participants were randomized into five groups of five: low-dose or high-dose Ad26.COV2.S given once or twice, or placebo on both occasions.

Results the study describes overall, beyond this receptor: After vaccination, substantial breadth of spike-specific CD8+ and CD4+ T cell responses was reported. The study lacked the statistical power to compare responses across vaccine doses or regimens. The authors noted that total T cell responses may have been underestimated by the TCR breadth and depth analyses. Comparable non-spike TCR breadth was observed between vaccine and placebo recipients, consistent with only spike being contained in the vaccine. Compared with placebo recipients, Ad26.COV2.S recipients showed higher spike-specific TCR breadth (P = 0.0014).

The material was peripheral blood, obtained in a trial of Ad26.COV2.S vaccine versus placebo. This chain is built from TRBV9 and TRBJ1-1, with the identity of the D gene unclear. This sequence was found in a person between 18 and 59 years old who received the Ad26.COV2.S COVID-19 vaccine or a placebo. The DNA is TGTGCCAGCAGCGTAGAGGTGGGGAGCACTGAAGCTTTCTTT. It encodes CASSVEVGSTEAFF.